These 14 T cell receptor beta chains were all obtained from the same sample, sequenced in a study of early T cells in non-severe SARS-CoV-2 infection. TCRdb itself ran the 5' RACE reads through MiXCR, one entry per CDR3 protein. The repertoire includes around 92,000 distinct CDR3 sequences, 9.5% to 12% of them detected once, and 4% to 5.5% sits in the top ten. Sequencing was carried out using whole blood. The source of these receptors is an adult who was a healthcare worker with PCR-confirmed SARS-CoV-2 infection or an uninfected control (not recorded which).

This chain connects TRBV7-2 to TRBJ2-3, with D possibly TRBD1 on 6 matching bases. This CDR3 has 13 amino acids. CDR1 SGHTA and CDR2 FQGNSA come from the germline V gene. The V and J ends lost 6 bases and 6 bases respectively, with 13 bases between them. CDR3: CASRGGPSDTQYF. DNA of the CDR3: TGTGCCAGCAGAGGGGGACCGTCTGATACGCAGTATTTT.

This clonotype occurred many times. V usage is TRBV28 and J usage is TRBJ2-7; TRBD1 agrees at 8 bases. Trimming removed 4 bases from V and 2 bases from J; junction bases left unmatched: 13. The germline V gene encodes CDR1 MDHEN and CDR2 SYDVKM. This CDR3 region has 17 residues. CDR3 coding DNA: TGTGCCAGCAGTTCGGCCCCCTCCGGGACAGGTCCCTACGAGCAGTACTTC. Encoded protein: CASSSAPSGTGPYEQYF.

The chain carries TRBV7-9 and TRBJ2-7; a weak D match, TRBD1 (6 bases). CDR1 is SEHNR and CDR2 is FQNEAQ in the germline V gene (reference sequence). V was trimmed by 5 bases and J by 2 bases, leaving 16 bases between them. CDR3 length: 15 amino acids. Here the CDR3 DNA reads TGTGCCAGCAGCCCGACAAGGGGGTTGACCTACGAGCAGTACTTC. Its protein is CASSPTRGLTYEQYF.

This sequence joins TRBV20-1 and TRBJ1-5; no clear D gene. The V end lost 3 bases, the J end lost 0 bases, and 3 bases lay between the germline ends. Germline V gene sequence: CDR1 DFQATT, CDR2 SNEGSKA (reference sequence). The CDR3 is 12 amino acids. CDR3 coding DNA: TGCAGTGCTAGGTATAGCAATCAGCCCCAGCATTTT. Protein sequence: CSARYSNQPQHF.

The rearrangement uses TRBV25-1 and TRBJ2-6; D gene ambiguous. This CDR3 is 17 amino acids long. V was pared by 4 bases and J by 0 bases, with 13 bases between. CDR1 is MGHDK and CDR2 is SYGVNS in the germline V gene. CDR3 coding DNA: TGTGCCAGCAGTGCAGGACCCAAGAGCTCTGGGGCCAACGTCCTGACTTTC. Its protein is CASSAGPKSSGANVLTF.

This clonotype was counted many times. V and J are TRBV3-1 and TRBJ1-6; the match to TRBD1 covers 8 bases. V shed 2 bases, J shed 0 bases, and the junction held 3 bases outside the gene matches. The CDR3 extends over 17 amino acids. Germline V gene data show CDR1 as LGHDT and CDR2 as YNNKEL (reference sequence). As DNA, the CDR3 is TGTGCCAGCAGCCAACGGACAGGGAGCTCCTATAATTCACCCCTCCACTTT. Protein sequence: CASSQRTGSSYNSPLHF. The variable domain in full, completed from reference TRBV3-1 and TRBJ1-6, reads DTAVSQTPKYLVTQMGNDKSIKCEQNLGHDTMYWYKQDSKKFLKIMFSYNNKELIINETVPNRFSPKSPDKAHLNLHINSLELGDSAVYFCASSQRTGSSYNSPLHFGNGTRLTVT.

This clonotype was observed many times. V usage is TRBV9 and J usage is TRBJ2-3; D unclear. The germline CDR1 and CDR2 sequences are SGDLS and YYNGEE. Trimming took off 4 bases at V and 0 bases at J, with 9 bases between the two ends. There are 14 residues in the CDR3. CDR3 sequence reads: CASSHDPSTDTQYF. The CDR3 nucleotides read TGTGCCAGCAGCCATGACCCCAGCACAGATACGCAGTATTTT.

The V and J genes are TRBV2 and TRBJ2-4; either TRBD1 or TRBD2 may supply D (5 bases each). The CDR3 spans 15 residues. Germline lookup yields CDR1 SNHLY and CDR2 FYNNEI. Trimming removed 8 bases at V and 8 bases at J, with 22 bases between. DNA of the CDR3: TGTGCCAGCGGCTGGACAAGCCCCGCGGAGGACATTCAGTACTTC. This gives the protein CASGWTSPAEDIQYF.

The V gene is TRBV6-5, the J gene TRBJ2-2; 8 nucleotides line up with TRBD1. CDR1 is MNHEY and CDR2 is SVGAGI in the germline V gene. J was trimmed by 3 bases and V by 3 bases; bases with no gene match: 9. There are 17 residues in the CDR3. CDR3 amino acids: CASSYSRTGYDTGELFF. In DNA, the CDR3 is TGTGCCAGCAGTTATTCCAGGACAGGGTATGACACCGGGGAGCTGTTTTTT.

The chain is built from TRBV12-3 or TRBV12-4 and TRBJ1-6, with TRBD1 matching over 7 bases. V lost 7 bases, J lost 5 bases, and 8 bases stayed unmatched. The CDR3 is made up of 15 amino acids. CDR3 bases: TGTGCCAGCAACCTTGGAGACAGGGATAATTCACCCCTCCACTTT. Its protein is CASNLGDRDNSPLHF.

This clonotype was recorded a few times. The J gene is TRBJ2-5, the V gene TRBV29-1; D is unresolved. The CDR3 runs to 16 residues. The V end was cut by 0 bases, the J end by 1 base, with 15 bases between. The V gene's germline CDR1 is SQVTM and CDR2 ANQGSEA. The CDR3 DNA is TGCAGCGTTGAAGAGGAGTGGGTTACCCTCCAAGAGACCCAGTACTTC. This sequence encodes CSVEEEWVTLQETQYF.

The genes are TRBV18 and TRBJ2-2; 10 bases line up with TRBD2. This CDR3 has 16 amino acids. Germline lookup yields CDR1 KGHSH and CDR2 LQKENI. V was clipped by 2 bases and J by 4 bases; unmatched bases: 4. CDR3 coding DNA: TGTGCCAGCTCACCAATTCTAGCGGGGGCCACCGGGGAGCTGTTTTTT. Residues: CASSPILAGATGELFF.

This clonotype was recorded at least ten times. The chain combines TRBV18 with TRBJ2-7; no reliable D call. Per germline, CDR1 KGHSH and CDR2 LQKENI. Trimming took 3 bases from V and 0 from J, leaving 3 bases between them. The CDR3 covers 12 residues. DNA of the CDR3: TGTGCCAGCTCACCCCCCTCCTACGAGCAGTACTTC. Translation: CASSPPSYEQYF. The full variable domain, with the rest looked up from reference TRBV18 and TRBJ2-7, is NAGVMQNPRHLVRRRGQEARLRCSPMKGHSHVYWYRQLPEEGLKFMVYLQKENIIDESGMPKERFSAEFPKEGPSILRIQQVVRGDSAAYFCASSPPSYEQYFGPGTRLTVT.

This clonotype was recorded a few times. The chain joins TRBV28 to TRBJ2-1; D is uncertain. The CDR3 loop spans 11 amino acids. Germline assignment: CDR1 MDHEN and CDR2 SYDVKM. V shed 2 bases and J shed 8 bases, with 4 bases lying between them. CDR3 in DNA: TGTGCCAGCAGTTTAGTCTATGAGCAGTTCTTC. Residues: CASSLVYEQFF.